This T cell receptor beta chain emerged from a study of blood T cell repertoires in COVID-19. The CDR3 loop spans 15 amino acids. The trim removed 5 bases at V and 5 bases at J, leaving 10 bases unmatched. The germline gives CDR1 LGHDT, CDR2 YNNKEL (reference sequence). Original analysis: Nucleated cell number was recorded as an estimate derived from reference gene primer amplification. Repertoires were generated with immunoSEQ multiplex PCR, while TCRdb's copy carries only in-frame clones and drops some. V and J calls and clone size come straight from that table; D and trimming were deduced from the DNA. Of tens of thousands of clones listed, around 80% are singletons.

V is TRBV3-1 (or the pseudogene TRBV3-2) and J is TRBJ2-5; 8 bases map to TRBD1. The clonotype comes from a woman older than 75 with acute or convalescent COVID-19. Sequenced sample: peripheral blood. CDR3 sequence: CASSSQGGLRETQYF. The CDR3, as DNA: TGTGCCAGCAGCTCACAGGGGGGCCTCCGGGAGACCCAGTACTTC.